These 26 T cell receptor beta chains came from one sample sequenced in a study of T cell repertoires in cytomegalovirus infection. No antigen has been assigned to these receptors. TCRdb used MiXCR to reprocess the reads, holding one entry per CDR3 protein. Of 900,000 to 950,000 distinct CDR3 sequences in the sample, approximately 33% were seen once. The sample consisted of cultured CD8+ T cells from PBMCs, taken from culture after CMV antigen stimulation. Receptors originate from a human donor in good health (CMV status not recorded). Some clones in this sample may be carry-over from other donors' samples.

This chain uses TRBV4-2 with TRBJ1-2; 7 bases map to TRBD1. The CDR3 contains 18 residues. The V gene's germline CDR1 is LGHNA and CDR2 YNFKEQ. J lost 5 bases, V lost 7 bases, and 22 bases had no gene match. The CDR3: CASTKGPEFATGEYGYTF. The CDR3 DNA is TGTGCCAGCACCAAAGGCCCCGAATTCGCTACAGGGGAATATGGCTACACCTTC.

The CDR3 sequence is CASIPRQNLKLFF. The DNA of the CDR3 is TGCGCCAGCATCCCGAGACAGAATCTTAAACTGTTTTTT. The V gene is TRBV5-1, the J gene TRBJ1-4, with D possibly being TRBD1 (5 bases). This CDR3 has 13 residues. Germline assignment: CDR1 SGHRS and CDR2 YFSETQ. V was pared by 6 bases and J by 11 bases, with 17 bases between.

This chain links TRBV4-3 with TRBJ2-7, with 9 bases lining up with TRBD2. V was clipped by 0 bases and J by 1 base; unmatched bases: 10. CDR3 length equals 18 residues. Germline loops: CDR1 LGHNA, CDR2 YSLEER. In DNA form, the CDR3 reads TGCGCCAGCAGCCAAGATGAGGTCAAAGCGGGGGGTTCCTACGAGCAGTACGTC. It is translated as CASSQDEVKAGGSYEQYV.

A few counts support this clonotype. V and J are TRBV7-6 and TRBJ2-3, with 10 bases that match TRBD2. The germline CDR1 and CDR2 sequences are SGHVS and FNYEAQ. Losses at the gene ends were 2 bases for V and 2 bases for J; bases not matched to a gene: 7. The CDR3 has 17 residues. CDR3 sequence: CASSLIERGGLTDTQYF. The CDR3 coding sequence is TGTGCCAGCAGCTTAATAGAGCGGGGGGGCCTCACAGATACGCAGTATTTT. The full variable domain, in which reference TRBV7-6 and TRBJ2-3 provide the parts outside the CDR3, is GAGVSQSPRYKVTKRGQDVALRCDPISGHVSLYWYRQALGQGPEFLTYFNYEAQQDKSGLPNDRFSAERPEGSISTLTIQRTEQRDSAMYRCASSLIERGGLTDTQYFGPGTRLTVL.

The CDR3 coding sequence is TGTGCCAGCAGCGAGGGGGACGGACGGAACTATGGCTACACCTTC. It encodes CASSEGDGRNYGYTF. The chain combines TRBV5-4 with TRBJ1-2; TRBD1 might be the D (6 bases). CDR1 SGHNT and CDR2 YYREEE come from the germline V gene (reference sequence). This CDR3 spans 15 amino acids. V shed 4 bases and J shed 2 bases, with 15 bases lying between them.

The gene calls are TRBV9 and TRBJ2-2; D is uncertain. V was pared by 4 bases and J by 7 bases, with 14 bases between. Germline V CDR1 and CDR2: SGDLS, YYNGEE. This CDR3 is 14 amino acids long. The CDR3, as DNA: TGTGCCAGCAGCCCCGGCGGTGGGATCGGGGAGCTGTTTTTT. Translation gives CASSPGGGIGELFF.

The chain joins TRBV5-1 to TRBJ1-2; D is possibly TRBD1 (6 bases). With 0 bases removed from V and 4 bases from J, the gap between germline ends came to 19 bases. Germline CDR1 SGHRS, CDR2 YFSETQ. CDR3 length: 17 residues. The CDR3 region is CASSLEAAGGRPYGYTF. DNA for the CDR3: TGCGCCAGCAGCTTGGAGGCTGCGGGGGGGCGACCCTATGGCTACACCTTC.

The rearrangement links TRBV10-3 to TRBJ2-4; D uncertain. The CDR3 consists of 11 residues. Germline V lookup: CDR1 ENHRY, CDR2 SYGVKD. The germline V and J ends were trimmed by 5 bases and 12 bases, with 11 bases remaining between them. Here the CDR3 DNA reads TGTGCCATCAGTCGTGGGCTCAATCAGTACTTC. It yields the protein CAISRGLNQYF.

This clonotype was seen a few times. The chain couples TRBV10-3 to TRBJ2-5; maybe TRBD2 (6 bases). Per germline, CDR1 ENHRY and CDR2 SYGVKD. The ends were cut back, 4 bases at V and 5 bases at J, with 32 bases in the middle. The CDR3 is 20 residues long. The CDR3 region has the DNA TGTGCCATCAGTGGGGTGTTCGGTAGCGGTCGTGCCCCCGGGTTGGAGACCCAGTACTTC. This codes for CAISGVFGSGRAPGLETQYF.

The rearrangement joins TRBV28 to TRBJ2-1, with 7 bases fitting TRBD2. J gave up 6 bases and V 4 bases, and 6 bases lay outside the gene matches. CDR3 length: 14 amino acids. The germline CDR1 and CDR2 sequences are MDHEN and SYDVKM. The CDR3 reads CASSSPTSRNEQFF. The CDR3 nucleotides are TGTGCCAGCAGTTCCCCGACTAGCCGCAATGAGCAGTTCTTC.

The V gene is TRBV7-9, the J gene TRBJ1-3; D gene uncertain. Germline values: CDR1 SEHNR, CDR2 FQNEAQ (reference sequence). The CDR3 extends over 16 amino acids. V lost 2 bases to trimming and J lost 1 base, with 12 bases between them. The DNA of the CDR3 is TGTGCCAGCAGCTTAACTCGGGAGGGATCTGGAAACACCATATATTTT. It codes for CASSLTREGSGNTIYF.

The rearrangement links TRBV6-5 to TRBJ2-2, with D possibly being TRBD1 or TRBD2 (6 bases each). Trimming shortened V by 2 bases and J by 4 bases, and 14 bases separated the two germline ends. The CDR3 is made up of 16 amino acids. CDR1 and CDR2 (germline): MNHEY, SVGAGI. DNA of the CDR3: TGTGCCAGCAGTTACGGGGCAGGGGACTCCACCGGGGAGCTGTTTTTT. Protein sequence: CASSYGAGDSTGELFF.

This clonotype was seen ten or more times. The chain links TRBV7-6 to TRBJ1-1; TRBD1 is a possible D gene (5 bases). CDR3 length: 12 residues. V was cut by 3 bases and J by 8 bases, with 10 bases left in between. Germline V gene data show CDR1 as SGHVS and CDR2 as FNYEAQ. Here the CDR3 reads CASSFPGTEAFF. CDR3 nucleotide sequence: TGTGCCAGCAGCTTCCCCGGGACGGAAGCTTTCTTT.

CDR3 sequence reads: CASSLRQGAEKLFF. The CDR3 bases are TGTGCCAGCAGTTTGAGACAGGGGGCGGAAAAACTGTTTTTT. This rearrangement joins TRBV27 to TRBJ1-4; 10 bases align to TRBD1. This CDR3 region has 14 residues. Trimming cost V 3 bases and J 8 bases; bases outside gene matches: 3. Germline CDR1 and CDR2: MNHEY and SMNVEV (reference sequence). The whole variable domain, filled in from reference TRBV27 and TRBJ1-4, reads EAQVTQNPRYLITVTGKKLTVTCSQNMNHEYMSWYRQDPGLGLRQIYYSMNVEVTDKGDVPEGYKVSRKEKRNFPLILESPSPNQTSLYFCASSLRQGAEKLFFGSGTQLSVL.

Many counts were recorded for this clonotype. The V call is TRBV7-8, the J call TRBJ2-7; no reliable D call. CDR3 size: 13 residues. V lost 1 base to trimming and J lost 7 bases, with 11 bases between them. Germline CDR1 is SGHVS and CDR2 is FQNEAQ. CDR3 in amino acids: CASSLVRGREQYV. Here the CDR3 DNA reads TGTGCCAGCAGCTTAGTACGAGGTCGGGAGCAGTACGTC.

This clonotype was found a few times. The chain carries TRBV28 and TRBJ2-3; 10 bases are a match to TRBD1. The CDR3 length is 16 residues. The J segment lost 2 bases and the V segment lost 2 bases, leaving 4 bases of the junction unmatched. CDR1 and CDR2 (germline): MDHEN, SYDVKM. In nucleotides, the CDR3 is TGTGCCAGCAGTTTAGAGGACAGGGGGGTCACAGATACGCAGTATTTT. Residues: CASSLEDRGVTDTQYF.

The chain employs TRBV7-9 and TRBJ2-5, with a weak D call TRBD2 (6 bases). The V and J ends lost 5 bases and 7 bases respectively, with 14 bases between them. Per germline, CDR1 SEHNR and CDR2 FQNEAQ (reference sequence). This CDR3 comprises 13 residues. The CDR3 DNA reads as TGTGCCAGCAGCATGGGAGGCCTGGGGACCCAGTACTTC. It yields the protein CASSMGGLGTQYF.

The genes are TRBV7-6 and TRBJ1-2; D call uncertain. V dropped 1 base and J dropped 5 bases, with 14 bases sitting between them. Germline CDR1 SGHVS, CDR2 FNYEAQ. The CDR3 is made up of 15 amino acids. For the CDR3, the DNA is TGTGCCAGCAGCTTAGGAGTCGGGAACTCATATGGCTACACCTTC. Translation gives CASSLGVGNSYGYTF.

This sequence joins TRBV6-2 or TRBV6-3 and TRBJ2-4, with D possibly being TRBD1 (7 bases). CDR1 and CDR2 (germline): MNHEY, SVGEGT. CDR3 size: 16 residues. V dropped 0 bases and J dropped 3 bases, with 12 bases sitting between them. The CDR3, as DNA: TGTGCCAGCAGTTACTCGATCCAGGGGGGCAAAAACATTCAGTACTTC. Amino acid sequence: CASSYSIQGGKNIQYF.

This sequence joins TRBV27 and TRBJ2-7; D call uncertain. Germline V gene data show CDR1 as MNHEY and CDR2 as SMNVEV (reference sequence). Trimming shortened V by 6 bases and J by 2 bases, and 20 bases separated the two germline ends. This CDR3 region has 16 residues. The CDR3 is CASSPRLSEVAYEQYV. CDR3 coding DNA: TGTGCCAGCAGCCCCAGACTGTCTGAAGTGGCCTACGAGCAGTACGTC.

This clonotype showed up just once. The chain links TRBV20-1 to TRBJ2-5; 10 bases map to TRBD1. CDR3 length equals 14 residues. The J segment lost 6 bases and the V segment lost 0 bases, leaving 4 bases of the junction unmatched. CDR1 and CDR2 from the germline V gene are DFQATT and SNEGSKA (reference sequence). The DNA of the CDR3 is TGCAGTGCTAGAGATCGACAGGGGGCGAAGACCCAGTACTTC. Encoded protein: CSARDRQGAKTQYF.

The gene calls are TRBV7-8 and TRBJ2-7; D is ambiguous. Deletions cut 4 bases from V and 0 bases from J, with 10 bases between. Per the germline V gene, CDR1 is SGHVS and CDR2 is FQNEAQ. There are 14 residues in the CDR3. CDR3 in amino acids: CASSSLSFSYEQYF. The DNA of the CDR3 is TGTGCCAGCAGCTCCCTTAGCTTCTCCTACGAGCAGTACTTC. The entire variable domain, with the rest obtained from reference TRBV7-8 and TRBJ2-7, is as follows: GAGVSQSPRYKVAKRGQDVALRCDPISGHVSLFWYQQALGQGPEFLTYFQNEAQLDKSGLPSDRFFAERPEGSVSTLKIQRTQQEDSAVYLCASSSLSFSYEQYFGPGTRLTVT.

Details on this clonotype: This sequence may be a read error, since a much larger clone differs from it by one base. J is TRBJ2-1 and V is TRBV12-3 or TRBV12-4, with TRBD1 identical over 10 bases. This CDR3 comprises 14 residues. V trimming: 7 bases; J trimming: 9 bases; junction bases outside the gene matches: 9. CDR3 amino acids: CASNHTTGGIEQFF. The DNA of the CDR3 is TGTGCCAGCAACCATACGACAGGGGGCATTGAGCAGTTCTTC.

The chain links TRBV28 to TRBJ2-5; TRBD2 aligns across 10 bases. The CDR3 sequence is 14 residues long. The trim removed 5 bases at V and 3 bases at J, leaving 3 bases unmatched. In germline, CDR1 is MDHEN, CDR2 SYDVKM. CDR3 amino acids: CASSLAGEEETQYF. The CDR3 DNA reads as TGTGCCAGCAGTCTAGCGGGGGAAGAAGAGACCCAGTACTTC.

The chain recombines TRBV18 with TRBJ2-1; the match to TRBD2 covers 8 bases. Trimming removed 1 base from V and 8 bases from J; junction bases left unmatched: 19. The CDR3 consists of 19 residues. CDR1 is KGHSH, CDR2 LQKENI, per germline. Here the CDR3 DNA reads TGTGCCAGCTCACCACTCCTGTTAGAAACTAGCGGAGGGTTACATGAGCAGTTCTTC. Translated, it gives CASSPLLLETSGGLHEQFF.

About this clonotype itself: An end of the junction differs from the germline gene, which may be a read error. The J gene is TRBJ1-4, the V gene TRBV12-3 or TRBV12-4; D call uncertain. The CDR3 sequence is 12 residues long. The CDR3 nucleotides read TGTGCCAGCAGTTTAGGACGGCTAAAACTGTCTTTT. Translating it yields CASSLGRLKLSF.